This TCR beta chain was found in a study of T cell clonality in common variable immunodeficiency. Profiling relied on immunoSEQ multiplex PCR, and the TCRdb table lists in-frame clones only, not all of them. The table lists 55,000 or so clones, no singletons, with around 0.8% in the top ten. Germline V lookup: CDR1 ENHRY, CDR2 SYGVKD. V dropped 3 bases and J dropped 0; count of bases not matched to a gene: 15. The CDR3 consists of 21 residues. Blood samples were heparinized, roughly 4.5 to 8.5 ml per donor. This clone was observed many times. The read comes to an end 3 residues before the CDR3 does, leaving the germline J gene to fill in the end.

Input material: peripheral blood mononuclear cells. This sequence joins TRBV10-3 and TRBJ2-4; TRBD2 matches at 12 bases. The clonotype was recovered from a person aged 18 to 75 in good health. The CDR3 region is CAISDMLFRTSGTLAKNIQYF. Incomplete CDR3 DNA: TGTGCCATCAGTGATATGCTCTTTAGGACTAGCGGGACCCTAGCCAAAAACATT.